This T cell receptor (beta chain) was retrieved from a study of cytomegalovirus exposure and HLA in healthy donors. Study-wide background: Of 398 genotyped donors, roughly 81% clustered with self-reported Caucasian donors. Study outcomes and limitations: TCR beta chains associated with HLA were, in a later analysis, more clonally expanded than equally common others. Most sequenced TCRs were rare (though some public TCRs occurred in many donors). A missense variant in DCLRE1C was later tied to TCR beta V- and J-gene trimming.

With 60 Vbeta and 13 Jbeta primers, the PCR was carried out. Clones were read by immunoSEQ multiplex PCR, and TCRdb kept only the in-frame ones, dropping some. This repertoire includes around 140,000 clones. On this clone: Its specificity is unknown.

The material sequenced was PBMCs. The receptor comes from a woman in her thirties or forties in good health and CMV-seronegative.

Here the CDR3 reads CASTPGGVTEAFF. CDR3 coding DNA: TGTGCCAGCACCCCGGGGGGGGTCACTGAAGCTTTCTTT. The chain recombines TRBV28 with TRBJ1-1, with a tentative D call TRBD1 (5 bases). From germline, CDR1 is MDHEN and CDR2 SYDVKM. Trimming shortened V by 7 bases and J by 4 bases, and 13 bases separated the two germline ends. This CDR3 comprises 13 residues.